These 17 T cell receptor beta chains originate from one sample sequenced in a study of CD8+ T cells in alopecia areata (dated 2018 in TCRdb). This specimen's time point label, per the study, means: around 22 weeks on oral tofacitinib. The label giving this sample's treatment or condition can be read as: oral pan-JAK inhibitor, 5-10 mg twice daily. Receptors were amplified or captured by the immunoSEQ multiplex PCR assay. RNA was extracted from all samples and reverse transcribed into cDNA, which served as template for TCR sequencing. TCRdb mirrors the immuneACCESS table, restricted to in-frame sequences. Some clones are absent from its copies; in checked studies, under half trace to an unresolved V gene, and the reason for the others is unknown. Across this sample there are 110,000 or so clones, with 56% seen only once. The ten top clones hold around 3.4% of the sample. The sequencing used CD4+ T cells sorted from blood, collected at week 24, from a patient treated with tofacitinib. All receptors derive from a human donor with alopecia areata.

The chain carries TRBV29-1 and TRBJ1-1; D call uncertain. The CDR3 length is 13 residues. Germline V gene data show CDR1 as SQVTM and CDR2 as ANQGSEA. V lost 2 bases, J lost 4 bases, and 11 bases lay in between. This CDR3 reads CSVEPAEGTEAFF. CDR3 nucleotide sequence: TGCAGCGTTGAACCGGCTGAGGGCACTGAAGCTTTCTTT.

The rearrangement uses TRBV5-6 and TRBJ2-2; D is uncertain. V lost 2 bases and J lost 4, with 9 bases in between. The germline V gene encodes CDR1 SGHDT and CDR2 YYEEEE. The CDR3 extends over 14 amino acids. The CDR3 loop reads CASSFSQRTGELFF. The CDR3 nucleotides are TGTGCCAGCAGCTTTTCACAGCGCACCGGGGAGCTGTTTTTT.

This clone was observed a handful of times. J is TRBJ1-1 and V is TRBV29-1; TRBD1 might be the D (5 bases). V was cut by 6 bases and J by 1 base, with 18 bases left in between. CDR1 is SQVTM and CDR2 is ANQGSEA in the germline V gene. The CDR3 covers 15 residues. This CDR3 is CSVPQGLGRNTEAFF. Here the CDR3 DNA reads TGCAGCGTGCCCCAAGGGCTGGGGCGGAACACTGAAGCTTTCTTT.

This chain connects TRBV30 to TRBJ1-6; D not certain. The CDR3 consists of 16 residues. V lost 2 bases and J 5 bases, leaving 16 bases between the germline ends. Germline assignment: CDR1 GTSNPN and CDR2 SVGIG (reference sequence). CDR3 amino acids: CAWSPTAGWNNSPLHF. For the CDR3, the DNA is TGTGCCTGGAGTCCCACGGCGGGTTGGAATAATTCACCCCTCCACTTT.

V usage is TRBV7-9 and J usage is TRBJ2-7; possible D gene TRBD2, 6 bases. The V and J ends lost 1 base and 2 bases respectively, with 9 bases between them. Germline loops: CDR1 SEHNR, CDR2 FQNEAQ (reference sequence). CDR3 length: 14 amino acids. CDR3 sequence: CASSLGPGAYEQYF. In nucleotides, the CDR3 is TGTGCCAGCAGCTTAGGACCGGGGGCCTACGAGCAGTACTTC.

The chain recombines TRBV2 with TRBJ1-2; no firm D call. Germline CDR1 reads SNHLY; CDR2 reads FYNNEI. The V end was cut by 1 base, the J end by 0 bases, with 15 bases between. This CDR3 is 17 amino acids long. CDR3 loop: CASSEGNIGSSNYGYTF. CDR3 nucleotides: TGTGCCAGCAGTGAAGGGAATATCGGCTCTTCTAACTATGGCTACACCTTC.

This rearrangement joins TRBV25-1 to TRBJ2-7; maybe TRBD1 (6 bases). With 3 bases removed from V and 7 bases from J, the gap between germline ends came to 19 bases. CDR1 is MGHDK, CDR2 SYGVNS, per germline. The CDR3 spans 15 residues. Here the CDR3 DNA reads TGTGCCAGCAGTGATTCCCGACAGGAGCGCTTGGAGCAGTACTTC. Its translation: CASSDSRQERLEQYF.

The CDR3 here is CASSFALNQPQHF. CDR3 DNA sequence: TGTGCCAGCAGCTTCGCCCTCAATCAGCCCCAGCATTTT. V and J are TRBV5-6 and TRBJ1-5; unclear D gene. The CDR3 runs 13 residues. Germline V gene sequence: CDR1 SGHDT, CDR2 YYEEEE. Trimming shortened V by 2 bases and J by 3 bases, and 6 bases separated the two germline ends.

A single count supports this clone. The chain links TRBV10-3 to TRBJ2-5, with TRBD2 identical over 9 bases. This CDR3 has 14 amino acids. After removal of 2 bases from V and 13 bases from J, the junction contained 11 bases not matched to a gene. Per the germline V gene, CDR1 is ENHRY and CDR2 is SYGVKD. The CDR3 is CAISETRTSEGWYF. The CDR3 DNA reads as TGTGCCATCAGTGAGACAAGGACTAGCGAGGGTTGGTACTTC.

The DNA of the CDR3 is TGTGCCAGCAGCTTCGGACTAGCGACAGATACGCAGTATTTT. Translating gives CASSFGLATDTQYF. The rearrangement joins TRBV9 to TRBJ2-3; 9 nucleotides match TRBD2. The length of the CDR3 is 14 residues. Germline CDR1 SGDLS, CDR2 YYNGEE. The J segment lost 3 bases and the V segment lost 4 bases, leaving 3 bases of the junction unmatched.

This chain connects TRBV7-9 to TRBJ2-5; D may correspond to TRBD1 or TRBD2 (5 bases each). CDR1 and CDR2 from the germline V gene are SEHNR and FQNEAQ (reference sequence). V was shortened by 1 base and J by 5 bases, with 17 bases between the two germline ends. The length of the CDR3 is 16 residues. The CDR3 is CASSLGGWAAVETQYF. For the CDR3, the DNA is TGTGCCAGCAGCTTAGGGGGCTGGGCAGCGGTGGAGACCCAGTACTTC.

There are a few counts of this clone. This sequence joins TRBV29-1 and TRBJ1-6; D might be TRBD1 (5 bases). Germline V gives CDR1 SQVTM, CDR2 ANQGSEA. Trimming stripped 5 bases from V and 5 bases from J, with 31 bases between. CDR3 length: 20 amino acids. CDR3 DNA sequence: TGCAGCGTTCCCCTAGTCGGGGGACTCCTAGACCCTAAGCATAATTCACCCCTCCACTTT. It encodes CSVPLVGGLLDPKHNSPLHF.

This chain's CDR3 is CASSVGAGGDQPQHF. The CDR3 DNA is TGTGCCAGCAGCGTAGGGGCAGGGGGGGATCAGCCCCAGCATTTT. This chain connects TRBV2 to TRBJ1-5, with 7 nucleotides matching TRBD1. CDR3 length equals 15 residues. The J segment lost 5 bases and the V segment lost 6 bases, leaving 10 bases of the junction unmatched. Germline CDR1 is SNHLY and CDR2 is FYNNEI. Combining the CDR3 with reference TRBV2 and TRBJ1-5 gives the whole variable domain EPEVTQTPSHQVTQMGQEVILRCVPISNHLYFYWYRQILGQKVEFLVSFYNNEISEKSEIFDDQFSVERPDGSNFTLKIRSTKLEDSAMYFCASSVGAGGDQPQHFGDGTRLSIL.

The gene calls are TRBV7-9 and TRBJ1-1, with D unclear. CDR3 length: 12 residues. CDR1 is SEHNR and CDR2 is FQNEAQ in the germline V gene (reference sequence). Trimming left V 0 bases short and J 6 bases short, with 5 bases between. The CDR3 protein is CASSLAVAEAFF. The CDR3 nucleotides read TGTGCCAGCAGCTTAGCGGTGGCTGAAGCTTTCTTT.

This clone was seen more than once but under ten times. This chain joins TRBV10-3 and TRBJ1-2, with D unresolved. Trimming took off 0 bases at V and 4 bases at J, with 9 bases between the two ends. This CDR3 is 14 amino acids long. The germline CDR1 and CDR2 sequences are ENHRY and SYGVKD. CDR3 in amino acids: CAISESMGIYGYTF. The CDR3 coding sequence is TGTGCCATCAGTGAGTCGATGGGGATCTATGGCTACACCTTC.

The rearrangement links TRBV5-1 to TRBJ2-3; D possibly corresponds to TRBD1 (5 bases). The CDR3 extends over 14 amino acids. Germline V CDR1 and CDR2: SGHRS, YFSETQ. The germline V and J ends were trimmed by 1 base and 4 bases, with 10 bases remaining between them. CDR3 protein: CASSLLGRADTQYF. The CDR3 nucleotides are TGCGCCAGCAGCTTGTTGGGGCGCGCAGATACGCAGTATTTT.

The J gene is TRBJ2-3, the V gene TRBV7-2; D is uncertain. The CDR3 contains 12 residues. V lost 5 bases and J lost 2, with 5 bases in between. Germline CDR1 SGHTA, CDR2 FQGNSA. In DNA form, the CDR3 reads TGTGCCAGCAGCCCCAACACAGATACGCAGTATTTT. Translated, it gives CASSPNTDTQYF. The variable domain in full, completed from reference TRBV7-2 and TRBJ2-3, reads GAGVSQSPSNKVTEKGKDVELRCDPISGHTALYWYRQSLGQGLEFLIYFQGNSAPDKSGLPSDRFSAERTGGSVSTLTIQRTQQEDSAVYLCASSPNTDTQYFGPGTRLTVL.